This TCR beta chain was identified during a study of blood T cell repertoires in COVID-19. For the study at large: COVID-19 samples collected from the United States, Italy and Spain covered acute and convalescent phases.

Profiling relied on immunoSEQ multiplex PCR, and the TCRdb table lists in-frame clones only, not all of them. The data contain some 390,000 clones, about 88% of them singletons. Looked up from germline, CDR1 is SGHRS and CDR2 is YFSETQ. The CDR3 is 15 amino acids. Trimming at V came to 4 bases and at J to 4 bases, leaving 8 bases not matched to a gene. V usage is TRBV5-1 and J usage is TRBJ1-1; 9 bases are shared with TRBD1. The receptor's source is a woman between 40 and 55 years old with COVID-19, enrolled during active disease. The sequencing input was peripheral blood. The CDR3 region has the DNA TGCGCCAGCAGCCCTAGGACAGGGGAGGGCACTGAAGCTTTCTTT. This codes for CASSPRTGEGTEAFF.